This T cell receptor beta chain was captured by sequencing in a study of cytomegalovirus exposure and HLA in healthy donors. The V end was cut by 3 bases, the J end by 2 bases, with 11 bases between. CDR3 length: 14 residues. Per germline, CDR1 SEHNR and CDR2 FQNEAQ (reference sequence). Whole-study results and caveats: Across donors, sequencing depth was assumed by presence/absence analyses to be roughly uniform.

This clone was picked up a small number of times. Its antigen is still unknown. PCR amplification relied on 60 Vbeta primers (plus 13 Jbeta primers). Here immunoSEQ multiplex PCR was the method, and the copy in TCRdb shows in-frame clones only, minus some. The sample yields about 150,000 clones, approximately 83% seen once. This receptor was taken from a male donor in good health and CMV-seronegative. Sequencing used PBMCs. The chain employs TRBV7-9 and TRBJ2-7, with D tentatively TRBD1 (5 bases). CDR3: CASSLGQLTYEQYF. CDR3 DNA sequence: TGTGCCAGCAGCTTGGGGCAGCTAACCTACGAGCAGTACTTC.